Listed below are T cell receptor beta chains from one sample, sequenced in a study of cytomegalovirus exposure and HLA in healthy donors. Assay: immunoSEQ multiplex PCR; the TCRdb copy retains only in-frame clones and omits some. The sample consists of about 130,000 clones, 70% to 85% of them appearing once. Sequencing was done on a sample of PBMCs. The receptors shown here come from a woman younger than 35 in good health and CMV-seropositive. CDR3s include the opening cysteine and the closing phenylalanine or tryptophan.

TRBV4-1	CASSQSDSFLYGYTF
TRBV14	CASSQEEETVSYEQYF
TRBV10-3	CAISDLTSVNQETQYF
TRBV11-2	CASSRLRQNTEAFF
TRBV6-5	CASGRESGNQPQHF
TRBV6-5	CASSYSTGRANEKLFF
TRBV29-1	CSVVPQAYTEAFF
TRBV5-1	CASYRGETQYF
TRBV1	CTSSHSARASSYNEQFF
TRBV4-1	CASSPGTSPQRSSEQYF
TRBV4-1	CASSSGDRGLETQYF
TRBV28	CASSPRDRGQYF
TRBV28	CASSFRRETETQYF
TRBV29-1	CSAQVGRTGELFF
TRBV13	CASSPTVNTEAFF
TRBV28	CASRSGGSGNTIYF
TRBV7-9	CSSSLERWNYGYTF
TRBV6-1	CASSEVGGTNQPQHF
TRBV19	CASSIGQGSNQPQHF
TRBV28	CASSPTDRSDQPQHF
TRBV2	CASSEAGLAGELFF